One sample yielded the 15 T cell receptor beta chains listed below, sequenced in a study of blood T cells in healthy people across ages. Then a second PCR, running roughly 6 to 11 cycles, was carried out with a sample-barcoded 5' primer and a J-beta primer mix. TCRdb recomputed calls from the 5' RACE reads with MiXCR, one row per CDR3 protein. The table records 780,000 or so distinct CDR3 sequences, roughly three fifths of them present only once. The source material was blood. The receptor source for this set is a man aged 40-49 years in good health.

J is TRBJ2-2 and V is TRBV29-1; D perhaps matches TRBD2 (6 bases). Between the trimmed V and J ends, which lost 3 bases and 1 base, there was a span of 9 bases. In germline, CDR1 is SQVTM, CDR2 ANQGSEA. The CDR3 extends over 14 amino acids. The CDR3 loop is CSVDSGRNTGELFF. CDR3 DNA: TGCAGCGTTGATTCCGGGAGGAACACCGGGGAGCTGTTTTTT.

This sequence joins TRBV27 and TRBJ1-1, with D possibly being TRBD1 (6 bases). The CDR3 extends over 17 amino acids. The germline V gene encodes CDR1 MNHEY and CDR2 SMNVEV (reference sequence). V lost 2 bases and J lost 1, with 17 bases in between. CDR3 in DNA: TGTGCCAGCAGTTTACGACCCTGGGGAGGGGGGAACACTGAAGCTTTCTTT. Translating gives CASSLRPWGGGNTEAFF.

The CDR3 loop is CASSFGGTHTDTQYF. The CDR3 DNA reads TGCGCCAGCAGCTTTGGAGGGACCCACACAGATACGCAGTATTTT. V is TRBV5-1 and J is TRBJ2-3; possibly TRBD2 for D (6 bases). Germline V lookup: CDR1 SGHRS, CDR2 YFSETQ. Between the trimmed V and J ends, which lost 2 bases and 2 bases, there was a span of 12 bases. The CDR3 is 15 residues long.

The chain combines TRBV24-1 with TRBJ2-5; D could derive from TRBD1 or TRBD2 (5 bases each). Per the germline V gene, CDR1 is KGHDR and CDR2 is SFDVKD. V lost 5 bases and J 12 bases, leaving 15 bases between the germline ends. The CDR3 totals 12 residues. CDR3 loop: CATSGDPSIKYF. The CDR3 nucleotides read TGTGCCACCAGTGGGGACCCTTCGATTAAGTACTTC.

This clonotype was counted only a few times. A much larger clone differs by one base, so this may be a read error. The rearrangement links TRBV10-3 to TRBJ2-1, with D perhaps matching TRBD1 or TRBD2 (5 bases each). Germline values: CDR1 ENHRY, CDR2 SYGVKD. This CDR3 spans 16 amino acids. Trimming left V 8 bases short and J 6 bases short, with 23 bases between. CDR3 amino acids: CAIRRGAATKANEQFF. CDR3 nucleotides: TGTGCCATCCGACGAGGGGCTGCTACGAAAGCCAATGAGCAGTTCTTC.

This sequence joins TRBV20-1 and TRBJ2-3, with D hard to call. The CDR3 is 18 residues long. V was clipped by 6 bases and J by 4 bases, with 29 bases between them. Germline-derived CDR1 and CDR2 are DFQATT and SNEGSKA (reference sequence). In nucleotides, the CDR3 is TGCAGTGCGGAATCGGTCGAGGTCGTGGCAGGAATGTCAGATACGCAGTATTTT. Translated: CSAESVEVVAGMSDTQYF.

The rearrangement uses TRBV5-1 and TRBJ2-7; maybe TRBD1 (6 bases). The end of the DNA fits TRBJ2-5 better, so the J call may be wrong. The CDR3 is made up of 15 amino acids. CDR1 and CDR2 from the germline V gene are SGHRS and YFSETQ. The CDR3 spells CASSRLGTREETQYF. CDR3 DNA sequence: TGCGCCAGCAGCCGCCTTGGGACACGGGAAGAGACCCAGTACTTC.

The V call is TRBV4-3, the J call TRBJ2-1; D is undetermined. The CDR3 length is 15 residues. Germline CDR1 LGHNA, CDR2 YSLEER. Trimming took 2 bases from V and 6 from J, leaving 14 bases between them. The CDR3 protein is CASSQRTTLGNEQFF. The CDR3 DNA reads TGCGCCAGCAGCCAAAGGACCACACTGGGCAATGAGCAGTTCTTC.

This chain's CDR3 is CASSRTKGAGYNEQFF. The DNA of the CDR3 is TGTGCCAGCAGCCGGACTAAGGGGGCTGGTTACAATGAGCAGTTCTTC. The chain links TRBV13 to TRBJ2-1; maybe TRBD1 (7 bases). The V and J ends lost 5 bases and 4 bases respectively, with 18 bases between them. The CDR3 has 16 residues. The V gene's germline CDR1 is PRHDT and CDR2 FYEKMQ (reference sequence).

Concerning this clonotype itself: The junction departs from the called germline gene at one end, perhaps through a read error. The rearrangement joins TRBV12-3 or TRBV12-4 to TRBJ2-3; D remains ambiguous. The CDR3 is 13 amino acids. CDR3 in amino acids: CVSSLSRTDTQYF. Written as DNA, the CDR3 is TGTGTCAGCAGTTTGAGCAGGACAGATACGCAGTATTTT.

V usage is TRBV4-2 and J usage is TRBJ2-1; 8 positions agree with TRBD2. The CDR3 has 16 residues. Trimming at V came to 1 base and at J to 5 bases, leaving 7 bases not matched to a gene. CDR1 is LGHNA and CDR2 is YNFKEQ in the germline V gene. CDR3 residues: CASSQGRTSGDNEQFF. In nucleotides, the CDR3 is TGTGCCAGCAGCCAAGGGAGAACTAGCGGAGACAATGAGCAGTTCTTC.

This clonotype was counted between two and nine times. The rearrangement links TRBV27 to TRBJ2-6, with D perhaps matching TRBD2 (5 bases). Germline-derived CDR1 and CDR2 are MNHEY and SMNVEV (reference sequence). The germline V and J ends were trimmed by 7 bases and 0 bases, with 10 bases remaining between them. The CDR3 is made up of 15 amino acids. The CDR3 region is CASTDYGSGANVLTF. The CDR3 DNA follows: TGTGCCAGCACCGACTACGGCTCTGGGGCCAACGTCCTGACTTTC.

This clonotype was observed a handful of times. The rearrangement links TRBV20-1 to TRBJ2-3; D not resolved. The V end was cut by 0 bases, the J end by 5 bases, with 6 bases between. The V gene's germline CDR1 is DFQATT and CDR2 SNEGSKA (reference sequence). CDR3 length equals 12 residues. In DNA, the CDR3 is TGCAGTGCTAGAGATGCAAGAGATACGCAGTATTTT. It is translated as CSARDARDTQYF.

V gene TRBV7-2 combines with J gene TRBJ2-1; D is unclear. The germline gives CDR1 SGHTA, CDR2 FQGNSA. V lost 4 bases and J 4 bases, leaving 17 bases between the germline ends. The CDR3 covers 16 residues. For the CDR3, the DNA is TGTGCCAGCAGCTCAACACCTCGTGTAGGATACAATGAGCAGTTCTTC. Its translation: CASSSTPRVGYNEQFF.

Note on this clonotype: One end of the junction varies from germline; a read error may be responsible. The V gene is TRBV5-1, the J gene TRBJ2-5; the D is unclear. This CDR3 is 14 amino acids long. Germline V gene data show CDR1 as SGHRS and CDR2 as YFSETQ. This chain's CDR3 is CTSSPTVLGETQYF. The CDR3 bases are TGCACCAGCAGCCCAACAGTATTGGGAGAGACCCAGTACTTC.